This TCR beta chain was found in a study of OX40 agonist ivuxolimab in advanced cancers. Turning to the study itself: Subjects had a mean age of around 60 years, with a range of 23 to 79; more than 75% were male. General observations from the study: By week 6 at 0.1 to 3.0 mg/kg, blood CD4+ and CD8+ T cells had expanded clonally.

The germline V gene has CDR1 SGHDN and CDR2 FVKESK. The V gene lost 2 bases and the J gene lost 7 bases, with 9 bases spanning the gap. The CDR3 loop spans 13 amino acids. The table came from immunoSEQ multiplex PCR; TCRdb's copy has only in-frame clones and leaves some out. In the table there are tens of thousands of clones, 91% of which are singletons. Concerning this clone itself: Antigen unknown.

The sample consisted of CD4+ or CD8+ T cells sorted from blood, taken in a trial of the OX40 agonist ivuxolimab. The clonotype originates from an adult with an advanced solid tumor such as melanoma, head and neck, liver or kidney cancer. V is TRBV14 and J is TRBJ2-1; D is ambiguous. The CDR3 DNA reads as TGTGCCAGCAGCCAACAAAGGGCAAATGAGCAGTTCTTC. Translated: CASSQQRANEQFF.